This TCR beta chain comes out of a study of Graves' ophthalmopathy and Graves' hyperthyroidism. The sequenced template was RNA, covering the TCR beta CDR3 region. The authors performed first-round RT-PCR with HTBI primers and then a second-round multiplex PCR. TCRdb re-called the multiplex PCR reads with MiXCR, one entry per CDR3 protein. Of under 800,000 distinct CDR3 sequences listed, 22% are singletons. In its sample, this clonotype was seen a few times. As yet, its antigen is unknown. Notes on the study in general: Ophthalmopathy cases were distinguished from stable hyperthyroidism by a 13-signature model, reaching about 90% sensitivity and around 81% specificity. The model predicted progression of ophthalmopathy with a sensitivity of roughly 65%, and its specificity was 72.22%.

V shed 5 bases, J shed 4 bases, and the junction held 12 bases outside the gene matches. Germline loops: CDR1 SNHLY, CDR2 FYNNEI. This CDR3 comprises 16 residues. The diagnostic workup employed clinical symptoms, serum thyroxine, TRAb, thyroid ultrasound and orbital computed tomography. The chain employs TRBV2 and TRBJ2-5, with 8 bases that match TRBD1. Sequenced: peripheral blood. The clonotype was recovered from a woman younger than 35 with stable Graves' hyperthyroidism. Some clones in this sample may be carry-over from other donors' samples. As DNA, the CDR3 is TGTGCCAGCAGTCGCGGGACTCACACAGGGGGAGAGACCCAGTACTTC. Translation: CASSRGTHTGGETQYF.